Below are 20 T cell receptor beta chains sequenced from a single sample in a study of T cell clones after liver transplantation. Here immunoSEQ multiplex PCR was the method, and the copy in TCRdb shows in-frame clones only, minus some. The sample holds 15,000 or so clones, more than 70% seen once. The starting material was CD8+ T cells from blood, obtained approximately 50 months after liver transplant. Every receptor here comes from a human patient who received a liver transplant. Some T cells may be provided by the graft donor.

CDR3 DNA sequence: TGTGCCACCAGCACCAGGGGGGCGCTTCAGCCCCAGCATTTT. It is translated as CATSTRGALQPQHF. V is TRBV15 and J is TRBJ1-5, with 7 bases identical to TRBD1. V lost 4 bases, J lost 6 bases, and 6 bases stayed unmatched. The V gene's germline CDR1 is LNHNV and CDR2 YYDKDF (reference sequence). The CDR3 totals 14 residues.

The CDR3 loop reads CASSPGGIQQHNEKLFF. The CDR3 DNA follows: TGTGCCAGCAGCCCCGGGGGCATTCAACAACATAATGAAAAACTGTTTTTT. The chain couples TRBV7-3 to TRBJ1-4; tentative D call: TRBD1 (6 bases). The length of the CDR3 is 17 residues. CDR1 and CDR2 (germline): SGHTA, FQGTGA. With 5 bases removed from V and 4 bases from J, the gap between germline ends came to 20 bases.

This chain uses TRBV9 with TRBJ1-5; no definite D call. Germline V CDR1 and CDR2: SGDLS, YYNGEE. This CDR3 is built from 15 residues. V was trimmed by 0 bases and J by 0 bases, leaving 7 bases between them. Here the CDR3 reads CASSVGGYSNQPQHF. The CDR3 DNA reads TGTGCCAGCAGCGTAGGGGGATATAGCAATCAGCCCCAGCATTTT.

This chain connects TRBV4-3 to TRBJ1-6; no definite D call. The CDR3 runs to 13 residues. V gave up 3 bases and J gave up 8 bases, with 8 bases separating them. The germline V gene has CDR1 LGHNA and CDR2 YSLEER. This chain's CDR3 is CASSQAEYSPLHF. In nucleotides, the CDR3 is TGCGCCAGCAGCCAGGCAGAGTATTCACCCCTCCACTTT.

Only a few counts were recorded for this clone. The chain has TRBV13 and TRBJ2-7, with D possibly matching TRBD2 (5 bases). The germline V and J ends were trimmed by 5 bases and 7 bases, with 15 bases remaining between them. The germline CDR1 and CDR2 sequences are PRHDT and FYEKMQ (reference sequence). This CDR3 has 13 amino acids. The CDR3 sequence is CASSHSAPGEQYF. In nucleotides, the CDR3 is TGTGCCAGCAGCCACTCCGCCCCGGGGGAGCAGTACTTC.

The chain uses TRBV6-5 and TRBJ1-2, with D tentatively TRBD1 (5 bases). CDR1 MNHEY and CDR2 SVGAGI come from the germline V gene. The CDR3 length is 14 residues. Trimming cost V 0 bases and J 6 bases, with 11 bases left between them. DNA for the CDR3: TGTGCCAGCAGTTACTCCCCGGGGCCCCATGGCTACACCTTC. Amino acid sequence: CASSYSPGPHGYTF.

V and J are TRBV7-9 and TRBJ1-2; D might be TRBD1 (6 bases). Germline CDR1 SEHNR, CDR2 FQNEAQ (reference sequence). This CDR3 is built from 15 residues. V was cut by 5 bases and J by 4 bases, with 17 bases left in between. CDR3 residues: CASSLGGGGPYGYTF. The CDR3 DNA is TGTGCCAGCAGCCTTGGGGGCGGGGGGCCCTATGGCTACACCTTC.

The chain recombines TRBV6-5 with TRBJ2-1, with 7 bases aligning to TRBD2. Germline CDR1 and CDR2: MNHEY and SVGAGI. V shed 4 bases and J 6 bases; nucleotides not matched to a gene: 3. The CDR3 contains 13 residues. The CDR3 here is CASSSGLRNEQFF. In DNA, the CDR3 is TGTGCCAGCAGTTCGGGACTACGCAATGAGCAGTTCTTC.

This sequence joins TRBV9 and TRBJ1-4, with a weak D call TRBD1 (5 bases). The ends were cut back, 4 bases at V and 5 bases at J, with 24 bases in the middle. The CDR3 loop spans 18 amino acids. Germline assignment: CDR1 SGDLS and CDR2 YYNGEE. CDR3 nucleotide sequence: TGTGCCAGCAGCCTCAGTCCCGGGACCCCTGATAGAAATGAAAAACTGTTTTTT. It codes for CASSLSPGTPDRNEKLFF.

This clone was detected a few times. V usage is TRBV7-9 and J usage is TRBJ2-7; TRBD2 matches at 11 bases. With V trimmed by 4 bases and J by 5 bases, 13 bases remained unmatched. This CDR3 spans 17 amino acids. Germline V gives CDR1 SEHNR, CDR2 FQNEAQ (reference sequence). For the CDR3, the DNA is TGTGCCAGCAGCTCCGGACTAGCGGGTAGGAGGAGGCACGAGCAGTACTTC. Its protein product is CASSSGLAGRRRHEQYF.

The rearrangement joins TRBV5-4 to TRBJ2-7; D unresolved. CDR1 is SGHNT, CDR2 YYREEE, per germline (reference sequence). CDR3 length: 13 amino acids. V was pared by 1 base and J by 1 base, with 6 bases between. The CDR3 sequence: CASSLFGSYEQYF. The CDR3 DNA reads TGTGCCAGCAGCTTGTTCGGTTCCTACGAGCAGTACTTC.

The rearrangement links TRBV19 to TRBJ2-3; TRBD2 matches 9 bases. Germline CDR1 is LNHDA and CDR2 is SQIVND (reference sequence). CDR3 length: 17 amino acids. Trimming at V came to 0 bases and at J to 2 bases, leaving 6 bases not matched to a gene. The CDR3: CASSIDLPSGVTDTQYF. The CDR3 coding sequence is TGTGCCAGTAGTATAGATCTGCCTAGCGGGGTCACAGATACGCAGTATTTT.

This rearrangement joins TRBV15 to TRBJ2-5; tentative D call: TRBD1 (5 bases). V gave up 0 bases and J gave up 5 bases, with 13 bases separating them. CDR3 length equals 15 residues. The germline gives CDR1 LNHNV, CDR2 YYDKDF (reference sequence). CDR3 residues: CATSREGSSGETQYF. Written as DNA, the CDR3 is TGTGCCACCAGCAGAGAGGGATCCTCAGGGGAGACCCAGTACTTC.

By share, this clone ranks as medium-sized. The V and J genes are TRBV19 and TRBJ1-2; D uncertain. V was shortened by 8 bases and J by 8 bases, with 9 bases between the two germline ends. CDR3 length: 10 residues. From germline, CDR1 is LNHDA and CDR2 SQIVND (reference sequence). CDR3 sequence (DNA): TGTGCCAGTTGGAACTGGGGCTACACCTTC. Protein sequence: CASWNWGYTF.

CDR3 amino acids: CASSPGWDYPSGELFF. CDR3 DNA: TGTGCCAGCAGCCCCGGATGGGACTATCCCTCCGGGGAGCTGTTTTTT. The V call is TRBV5-4, the J call TRBJ2-2, with 7 bases matching TRBD2. The CDR3 runs to 16 residues. Germline assignment: CDR1 SGHNT and CDR2 YYREEE (reference sequence). V shed 4 bases, J shed 6 bases, and the junction held 12 bases outside the gene matches.

The chain recombines TRBV5-4 with TRBJ1-1, with TRBD1 matching 7 bases. Germline V lookup: CDR1 SGHNT, CDR2 YYREEE (reference sequence). V shed 9 bases and J 4 bases; nucleotides not matched to a gene: 6. This CDR3 contains 12 residues. The CDR3 sequence is CATQGDSTEAFF. The CDR3 coding sequence is TGTGCCACCCAGGGGGATAGCACTGAAGCTTTCTTT.

The chain's CDR3 is CATGQISYNEQFF. The CDR3 region has the DNA TGTGCCACCGGACAGATCTCCTACAATGAGCAGTTCTTC. This chain joins TRBV27 and TRBJ2-1, with D tentatively TRBD1 (6 bases). CDR1 and CDR2 (germline): MNHEY, SMNVEV (reference sequence). Trimming removed 10 bases at V and 0 bases at J, with 10 bases between. This CDR3 region has 13 residues.

This chain uses TRBV14 with TRBJ1-4, with 12 bases aligning to TRBD1. The CDR3 runs to 15 residues. Germline V gene lookup returns CDR1 SGHDN and CDR2 FVKESK. Trimming at V came to 1 base and at J to 8 bases, leaving 2 bases not matched to a gene. The CDR3 region is CASSQVGTGGEKLFF. The CDR3 DNA follows: TGTGCCAGCAGCCAAGTTGGGACAGGGGGCGAAAAACTGTTTTTT.

The table lists this clone with a count of one. This sequence joins TRBV4-2 and TRBJ2-1; a possible D gene is TRBD1 (5 bases). The CDR3 sequence is 15 residues long. V was clipped by 3 bases and J by 1 base, with 10 bases between them. Germline assignment: CDR1 LGHNA and CDR2 YNFKEQ. The CDR3 here is CASSQTATSYNEQFF. DNA for the CDR3: TGTGCCAGCAGCCAGACAGCTACGTCCTACAATGAGCAGTTCTTC.

In its sample, this clone ranks as medium-sized. The rearrangement links TRBV29-1 to TRBJ2-7, with D hard to call. This CDR3 has 12 amino acids. Deletions cut 6 bases from V and 2 bases from J, with 11 bases between. Germline CDR1 reads SQVTM; CDR2 reads ANQGSEA. The CDR3 DNA is TGCAGCGTATTGGCGGATACCTACGAGCAGTACTTC. Encoded protein: CSVLADTYEQYF.